This T cell receptor beta chain was profiled in a study of beta chain features in type 1 diabetes. Study-wide points: When cDNA is sequenced, cells with high TCR expression could be over-represented. The VDJ junctions of type 1 diabetes patients carried fewer insertions and more deletions.

Every bit of the isolated RNA underwent reverse transcription, so sequencing read expressed TCRB transcripts. Measured with immunoSEQ multiplex PCR; TCRdb has only the in-frame clones, and not every one. The table records just over 600,000 clones, 15% to 18% of them present only once. One heparinised blood draw, averaging roughly 0.12 L, came from each donor. Germline V lookup: CDR1 SGHRS, CDR2 YFSETQ. The CDR3 consists of 15 residues. V shed 4 bases, J shed 4 bases, and the junction held 10 bases outside the gene matches. In this sample, this clone turned up a few times. The antigen remains unidentified.

Sequenced sample: naive CD4+ T cells from blood. The receptor was isolated from a man aged 18 to 35 in good health. The chain couples TRBV5-1 to TRBJ2-7, with TRBD2 matching 8 bases. The CDR3 spells CASSVGSGTRYEQYF. Written as DNA, the CDR3 is TGCGCCAGCAGCGTGGGTTCGGGGACTAGGTACGAGCAGTACTTC. Full variable domain (remainder filled in from reference TRBV5-1 and TRBJ2-7): KAGVTQTPRYLIKTRGQQVTLSCSPISGHRSVSWYQQTPGQGLQFLFEYFSETQRNKGNFPGRFSGRQFSNSRSEMNVSTLELGDSALYLCASSVGSGTRYEQYFGPGTRLTVT.